Listed below are T cell receptor beta chains from one sample, sequenced in a study of shared clonotypes between healthy human individuals. Clones were sequenced by immunoSEQ multiplex PCR, and TCRdb holds only the in-frame ones, with some missing. The sample includes a few million clones, roughly 90% seen only once; the top ten take 0.37%. Sequences were obtained from naive CD4+ T cells from PBMCs. The source is a man between 18 and 35 years old in good health. Some clones in this sample may be carry-over from other donors' samples. The CDR3 runs from the conserved cysteine through the conserved F or W. D genes are given only for firm matches. For some rows the clone size is stated as once, few or many, or as a class when expanded; others skip it.

DNA: TGCGCCAGCAGACACTACACCGGAACAGGGAGGAGGCAATCCTACAATGAGCAGTTCTTC; CDR3: CASRHYTGTGRRQSYNEQFF; size: NA; V: TRBV23-1; D: NA; J: TRBJ2-1
DNA: TGCAGCGCCGGGGGACAACTCACAGATACGCAGTATTTT; CDR3: CSAGGQLTDTQYF; size: NA; V: TRBV29-1; D: NA; J: TRBJ2-3
DNA: TGTGCCAGCAGCTCCTCCTCCTACGAGCAGTACTTC; CDR3: CASSSSSYEQYF; size: once; V: TRBV6-5; D: NA; J: TRBJ2-7
DNA: TGTGCCAGCAGAGACGGGACAGGGGGCTTCAATCAGCCCCAGCATTTT; CDR3: CASRDGTGGFNQPQHF; size: NA; V: TRBV2; D: TRBD1; J: TRBJ1-5
DNA: TGTGCCAGCAGCTGGGGAAGGGGCCCGAACACCATATATTTT; CDR3: CASSWGRGPNTIYF; size: NA; V: TRBV13; D: NA; J: TRBJ1-3
DNA: TGCGCCAGCAGCCATCATCGGGGGACTAACTCTGGAAACACCATATATTTT; CDR3: CASSHHRGTNSGNTIYF; size: NA; V: TRBV4-3; D: NA; J: TRBJ1-3
DNA: TGTGCCAGCAGCGCGACTAGCGTTATAACTGGCGAGCAGTACTTC; CDR3: CASSATSVITGEQYF; size: NA; V: TRBV7-2; D: TRBD2; J: TRBJ2-7
DNA: TGTGCCAGCAGCTTAGCGGGAGGGGGTGAGCAGTTCTTC; CDR3: CASSLAGGGEQFF; size: NA; V: TRBV7-9; D: NA; J: TRBJ2-1
DNA: TGCGCCAGCAGCTTGTATGGGGGGGCCGGGGAGCTGTTTTTT; CDR3: CASSLYGGAGELFF; size: once; V: TRBV5-1; D: TRBD2; J: TRBJ2-2
DNA: TGTGCCAGCAGGGGGAGGGCCCCCGATACGCAGTATTTT; CDR3: CASRGRAPDTQYF; size: once; V: TRBV27; D: TRBD2; J: TRBJ2-3
DNA: TGTGCCAGTAGTATCAGCCGGGGGAACACTGAAGCTTTCTTT; CDR3: CASSISRGNTEAFF; size: NA; V: TRBV19; D: NA; J: TRBJ1-1
DNA: TGTGCCTGGGACCTAGGTTCCTACGAGCAGTACTTC; CDR3: CAWDLGSYEQYF; size: NA; V: TRBV30; D: NA; J: TRBJ2-7
DNA: TGCAGCGTGGCGGGGACCTCAGCAGGTGATACGCAGTATTTT; CDR3: CSVAGTSAGDTQYF; size: NA; V: TRBV29-1; D: NA; J: TRBJ2-3
DNA: TGTGCCACCAGCATCCTTAGGAATGAGCAGTTCTTC; CDR3: CATSILRNEQFF; size: NA; V: TRBV15; D: NA; J: TRBJ2-1
DNA: TGCGCCAGCAGCCCATGGACTCAATCCGGGGATAGTTACAATGAGCAGTTCTTC; CDR3: CASSPWTQSGDSYNEQFF; size: NA; V: TRBV5-1; D: NA; J: TRBJ2-1
DNA: TGTGCCAGCAGTTTAATGGGTGCTGGGGCCAACGTCCTGACTTTC; CDR3: CASSLMGAGANVLTF; size: once; V: TRBV28; D: NA; J: TRBJ2-6
DNA: TGTGCCAGCAGCCCGGCAGTATCCCCCAGCTCCTACAATGAGCAGTTCTTC; CDR3: CASSPAVSPSSYNEQFF; size: NA; V: TRBV14; D: NA; J: TRBJ2-1
DNA: TGTGCCAGCAGACCGACAGGGATGAACACTGAAGCTTTCTTT; CDR3: CASRPTGMNTEAFF; size: NA; V: TRBV5-4; D: TRBD1; J: TRBJ1-1
DNA: TGTGCCAGCAGCCCACCAAACCGAGAGCTGTTTTTT; CDR3: CASSPPNRELFF; size: NA; V: TRBV6-5; D: NA; J: TRBJ2-2
DNA: TGTGCCTGGAGCGAAACAGGGGAGACCCAGTACTTC; CDR3: CAWSETGETQYF; size: NA; V: TRBV30; D: NA; J: TRBJ2-5